This entry features one T cell receptor (beta chain) sequence. This specimen belongs to a study of preoperative IRX-2 immunotherapy in early breast cancer. Treatment: preoperative locoregional IRX-2 cytokine immunotherapy. Clones were sequenced by immunoSEQ multiplex PCR, and TCRdb holds only the in-frame ones, with some missing. The table has 32,000 or so clones, roughly four fifths seen once. Germline V gene data show CDR1 as SGHRS and CDR2 as YFSETQ. The CDR3 runs 15 residues. J was trimmed by 7 bases and V by 2 bases; bases with no gene match: 8. The sample consisted of lymph node tissue, taken from a patient treated with IRX-2 immunotherapy. This TCR was recovered from a human donor with breast cancer. The chain employs TRBV5-1 and TRBJ2-2; 7 positions match TRBD1. The CDR3: CASSLGRGQGGELFF. CDR3 DNA sequence: TGCGCCAGCAGCTTAGGAAGGGGGCAAGGCGGGGAGCTGTTTTTT.